Shown below are 7 T cell receptor beta chains from a single sample sequenced in a study of blood T cell repertoires in COVID-19. The data were produced by immunoSEQ multiplex PCR, yet TCRdb's version contains in-frame clones alone and is incomplete. The top ten clones hold 1.5% to 2% of a sample with about 250,000 clones, more than 75% of them seen once. Sequenced sample: peripheral blood. These receptors were collected from an older woman who had recovered from COVID-19.

The chain has TRBV7-3 and TRBJ2-7, with TRBD1 matching over 7 bases. Germline V gene sequence: CDR1 SGHTA, CDR2 FQGTGA. This CDR3 region has 14 residues. V gave up 5 bases and J gave up 2 bases; unmatched junction bases: 6. The CDR3 sequence is CASSAPGQTYEQYF. CDR3 in DNA: TGTGCCAGCAGCGCGCCGGGACAGACCTACGAGCAGTACTTC.

CDR3 region: CASSFPEGKVDTQYF. The DNA for the CDR3 is TGTGCCAGCAGCTTTCCGGAGGGGAAGGTGGATACGCAGTATTTT. The rearrangement links TRBV9 to TRBJ2-3, with D perhaps matching TRBD2 (6 bases). CDR3 length equals 15 residues. CDR1 and CDR2 from the germline V gene are SGDLS and YYNGEE. Trimming took off 4 bases at V and 6 bases at J, with 18 bases between the two ends.

CDR3 in amino acids: CASSKRKSSYEQYF. The CDR3 bases are TGTGCCAGCAGTAAACGTAAGAGCTCCTACGAGCAGTACTTC. The chain has TRBV2 and TRBJ2-7; D gene uncertain. Trimming removed 5 bases at V and 0 bases at J, with 11 bases between. Looked up from germline, CDR1 is SNHLY and CDR2 is FYNNEI. CDR3 length equals 14 residues.

This clone appeared once. The chain has TRBV5-1 and TRBJ1-1, with D unclear. The V end was cut by 2 bases, the J end by 3 bases, with 14 bases between. The CDR3 spans 15 residues. Germline V gene data show CDR1 as SGHRS and CDR2 as YFSETQ. CDR3 sequence: CASSFTRAGDTEAFF. In DNA form, the CDR3 reads TGCGCCAGCAGCTTTACGAGGGCTGGGGACACTGAAGCTTTCTTT.

The chain employs TRBV9 and TRBJ1-6; unclear D gene. The V gene's germline CDR1 is SGDLS and CDR2 YYNGEE. The CDR3 runs 15 residues. The V gene lost 4 bases and the J gene lost 3 bases, with 11 bases spanning the gap. The CDR3 nucleotides are TGTGCCAGCAGCTCTGGAGATGGCTATAATTCACCCCTCCACTTT. Amino acid sequence: CASSSGDGYNSPLHF.

The chain links TRBV30 to TRBJ2-7; 8 nucleotides line up with TRBD1. V trimming: 3 bases; J trimming: 6 bases; junction bases outside the gene matches: 10. The length of the CDR3 is 14 residues. The V gene's germline CDR1 is GTSNPN and CDR2 SVGIG (reference sequence). For the CDR3, the DNA is TGTGCCTGGAGCGTCCGGGACAGGCAGTTCGAGCAGTACTTC. Protein: CAWSVRDRQFEQYF.

The chain links TRBV27 to TRBJ2-1; D is possibly TRBD2 (6 bases). The CDR3 loop spans 15 amino acids. V was trimmed by 6 bases and J by 0 bases, leaving 12 bases between them. Germline loops: CDR1 MNHEY, CDR2 SMNVEV (reference sequence). CDR3 nucleotides: TGTGCCAGCAGAAACGGGGGAGGCTCCTACAATGAGCAGTTCTTC. It specifies CASRNGGGSYNEQFF.